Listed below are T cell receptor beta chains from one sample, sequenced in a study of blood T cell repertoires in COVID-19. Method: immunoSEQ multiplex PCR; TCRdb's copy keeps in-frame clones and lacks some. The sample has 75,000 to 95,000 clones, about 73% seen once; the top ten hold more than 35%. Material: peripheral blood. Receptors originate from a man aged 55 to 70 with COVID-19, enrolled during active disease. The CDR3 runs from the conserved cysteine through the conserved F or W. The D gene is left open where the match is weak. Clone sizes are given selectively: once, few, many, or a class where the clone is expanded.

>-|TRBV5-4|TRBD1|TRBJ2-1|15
CASSPGQGLNNEQFF
TGTGCCAGCAGCCCCGGACAGGGCCTAAACAATGAGCAGTTCTTC
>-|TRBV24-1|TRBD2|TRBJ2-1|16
CATSGGTSGPDNEQFF
TGTGCCACCAGTGGCGGGACTAGCGGACCAGACAATGAGCAGTTCTTC
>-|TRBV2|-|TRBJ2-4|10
CASKGYIQYF
TGTGCCAGCAAGGGGTACATTCAGTACTTC
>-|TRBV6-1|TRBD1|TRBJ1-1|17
CASSERAGGFGNTEAFF
TGTGCCAGCAGTGAAAGGGCAGGGGGCTTTGGGAACACTGAAGCTTTCTTT
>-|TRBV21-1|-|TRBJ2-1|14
CASRQTSGYNEQFF
TGTGCCAGCCGCCAAACTAGCGGATACAATGAGCAGTTCTTC
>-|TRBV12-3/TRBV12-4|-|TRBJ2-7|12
CASSRQVSEQYF
TGTGCCAGCAGCCGACAGGTTAGCGAGCAGTACTTC
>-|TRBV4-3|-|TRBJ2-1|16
CASSKTGEEPYNEQFF
TGCGCCAGCAGCAAAACAGGGGAGGAGCCCTACAATGAGCAGTTCTTC
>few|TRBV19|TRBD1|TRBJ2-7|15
CASSIGTATLGEQYF
TGTGCCAGTAGTATCGGGACAGCGACCTTGGGGGAGCAGTACTTC
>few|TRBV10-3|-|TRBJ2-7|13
CAISDDRDYEQYF
TGTGCCATCAGTGATGATCGGGATTACGAGCAGTACTTC
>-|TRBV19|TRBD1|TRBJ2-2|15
CASSAGQGWPGELFF
TGTGCCAGTAGCGCGGGACAGGGATGGCCCGGGGAGCTGTTTTTT
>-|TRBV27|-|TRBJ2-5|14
CASSLGGIQETQYF
TGTGCCAGCAGCCTGGGCGGGATCCAAGAGACCCAGTACTTC
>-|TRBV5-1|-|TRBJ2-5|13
CASSSNVQETQYF
TGCGCCAGCAGTTCTAACGTACAAGAGACCCAGTACTTC
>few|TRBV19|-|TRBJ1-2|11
CASSIAESYTF
TGTGCCAGTAGTATCGCCGAGTCCTACACCTTC
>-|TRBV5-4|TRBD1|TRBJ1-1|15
CASSRGTGRNTEAFF
TGTGCCAGCAGCCGCGGGACAGGGAGGAACACTGAAGCTTTCTTT
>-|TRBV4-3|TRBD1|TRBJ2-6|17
CASSQGQGATGANVLTF
TGCGCCAGCAGCCAAGGACAGGGGGCGACTGGGGCCAACGTCCTGACTTTC
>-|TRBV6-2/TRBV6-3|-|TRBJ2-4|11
CASSSRDIQYF
TGTGCCAGCAGTAGCCGGGACATTCAGTACTTC
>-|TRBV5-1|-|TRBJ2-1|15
CASIPSGREYNEQFF
TGCGCCAGCATTCCTTCCGGGCGGGAATACAATGAGCAGTTCTTC
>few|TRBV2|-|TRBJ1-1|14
CASSVGALGTEAFF
TGTGCCAGCAGTGTGGGGGCGCTGGGCACTGAAGCTTTCTTT
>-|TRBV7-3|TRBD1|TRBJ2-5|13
CASSSRTGETQYF
TGTGCCAGCAGCTCCAGGACAGGGGAGACCCAGTACTTC
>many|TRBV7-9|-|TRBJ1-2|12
CAGSGGDYGYTF
TGTGCCGGTAGTGGGGGCGACTATGGCTACACCTTC
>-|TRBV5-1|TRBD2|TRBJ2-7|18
CASSSTGTSGGAAYEQYF
TGCGCCAGCAGCTCAACTGGGACTAGCGGGGGGGCGGCCTACGAGCAGTACTTC
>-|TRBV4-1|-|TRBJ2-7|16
CASSQDVAAAYYEQYF
TGCGCCAGCAGCCAAGACGTAGCAGCGGCGTACTACGAGCAGTACTTC
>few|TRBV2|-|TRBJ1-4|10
CASSALRLFF
TGTGCCAGCAGTGCGCTGAGGTTGTTTTTT
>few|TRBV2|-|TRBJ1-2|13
CAQKGSGAQGYTF
TGTGCCCAAAAAGGGTCAGGGGCGCAGGGCTACACCTTC
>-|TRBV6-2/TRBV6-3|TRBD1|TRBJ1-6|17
CASSYKGQGANNSPLHF
TGTGCCAGCAGTTACAAAGGACAGGGGGCGAATAATTCACCCCTCCACTTT
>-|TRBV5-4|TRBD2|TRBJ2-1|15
CASSLGTSGYNEQFF
TGTGCCAGCAGTCTCGGGACTAGCGGCTACAATGAGCAGTTCTTC
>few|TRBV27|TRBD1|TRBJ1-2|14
CASRPGTGVYGYTF
TGTGCCAGCAGACCCGGGACAGGGGTTTATGGCTACACCTTC
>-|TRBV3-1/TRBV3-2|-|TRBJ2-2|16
CASSQGTRGSPGELFF
TGTGCCAGCAGCCAAGGGACCAGGGGTTCGCCCGGGGAGCTGTTTTTT
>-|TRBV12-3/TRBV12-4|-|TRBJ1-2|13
CASSSSGEGGYTF
TGTGCCAGCAGTTCCTCAGGGGAGGGTGGCTACACCTTC
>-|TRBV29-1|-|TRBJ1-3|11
CSVDQGNTIYF
TGCAGCGTTGATCAAGGAAACACCATATATTTT
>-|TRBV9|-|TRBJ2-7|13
CASGGAGAYEQYF
TGTGCCAGCGGGGGGGCAGGAGCCTACGAGCAGTACTTC
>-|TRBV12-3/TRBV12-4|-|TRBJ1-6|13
CASSTGLNSPLHF
TGTGCCAGCAGTACGGGACTGAATTCACCCCTCCACTTT
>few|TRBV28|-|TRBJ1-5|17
CASSLVEVRRVGQPQHF
TGTGCCAGCAGTTTAGTGGAAGTCCGGAGGGTCGGCCAGCCCCAGCATTTT
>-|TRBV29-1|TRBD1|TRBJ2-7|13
CSAAGQGNYEQYF
TGCAGCGCCGCGGGACAGGGCAACTACGAGCAGTACTTC
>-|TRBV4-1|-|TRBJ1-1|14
CASSQQRMNTEAFF
TGCGCCAGCAGCCAACAGAGGATGAACACTGAAGCTTTCTTT
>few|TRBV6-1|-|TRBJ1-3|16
CASSESYPSSGNTIYF
TGTGCCAGCAGTGAATCATACCCGAGCTCTGGAAACACCATATATTTT
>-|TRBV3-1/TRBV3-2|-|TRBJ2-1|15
CASSQDRVVNNEQFF
TGTGCCAGCAGCCAAGATAGAGTAGTTAACAATGAGCAGTTCTTC
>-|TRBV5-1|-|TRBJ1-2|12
CASSRTADGYTF
TGCGCCAGCAGTAGGACAGCCGATGGCTACACCTTC
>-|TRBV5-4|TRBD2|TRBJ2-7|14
CASSFEREPSEQYF
TGTGCCAGCAGCTTCGAGCGGGAGCCGTCCGAGCAGTACTTC
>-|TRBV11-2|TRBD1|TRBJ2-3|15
CASSLVLQGAVTQYF
TGTGCCAGCAGCTTAGTCTTACAGGGGGCGGTCACGCAGTATTTT
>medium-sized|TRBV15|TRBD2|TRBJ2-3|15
CATSGLAPSTDTQYF
TGTGCCACCAGCGGACTAGCCCCGAGCACAGATACGCAGTATTTT
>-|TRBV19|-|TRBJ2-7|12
CASSIAGSEQYF
TGTGCCAGTAGTATAGCAGGATCCGAGCAGTACTTC
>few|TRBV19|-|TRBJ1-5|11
CASIVHQPQHF
TGTGCCAGTATAGTCCATCAGCCCCAGCATTTT
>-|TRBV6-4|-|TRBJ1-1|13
CASSPQENTEAFF
TGTGCCAGCAGCCCGCAGGAGAACACTGAAGCTTTCTTT
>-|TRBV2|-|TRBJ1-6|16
CASSPSPPQGGSPLHF
TGTGCCAGCAGCCCTTCACCCCCCCAGGGCGGTTCACCCCTCCACTTT
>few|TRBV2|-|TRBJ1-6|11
CASSYPGTLHF
TGTGCCAGCAGTTATCCGGGAACCCTCCACTTT